The clone carrying this T cell receptor (beta chain) was seen only a few times. Its target is not known. After removal of 5 bases from V and 4 bases from J, the junction contained 9 bases not matched to a gene. Germline V gene sequence: CDR1 SGDLS, CDR2 YYNGEE. The CDR3 runs to 15 residues. CFSE-labeled sorted T cells met regulatory or mature dendritic cells for over 4 days. The entry originates in a study of regulatory dendritic cells for organ transplantation. Study information: LPS was added to dendritic cell cultures on day 6.

The table came from immunoSEQ multiplex PCR; TCRdb's copy has only in-frame clones and leaves some out. The sample shows approximately 12,000 clones, roughly three quarters of them seen only once. The sequencing sample was made of naive CD8+ T cells from blood cultured with regulatory dendritic cells. Sample subset: CD45RA+ naive T cells. The origin of this receptor is a human donor in good health. The rearrangement links TRBV9 to TRBJ2-5; TRBD1 aligns across 9 bases. CDR3 loop: CASSKQGARTETQYF. CDR3 nucleotide sequence: TGTGCCAGCAGTAAACAGGGGGCGCGGACAGAGACCCAGTACTTC.